This T cell receptor (beta chain) emerged from a study of tumor and adjacent non-tumor tissue in lung cancer. This clonotype was detected many times. V was clipped by 1 base and J by 6 bases; unmatched bases: 4. This CDR3 comprises 14 residues. No cell sorting was done before RNA was extracted from the tissue. The normal lung tissue was taken more than 3 cm from the tumor edge. TCRbeta libraries were built with three rounds of nested PCR, modified from ARM-PCR. TCRdb fed the multiplex PCR reads into MiXCR, producing one record per CDR3 protein. The data show about 90,000 distinct CDR3 sequences, 65% to 80% seen once.

Sequencing was performed on distant non-tumor lung tissue. The origin of this receptor is a woman in her forties or fifties with non-small cell lung cancer. The rearrangement uses TRBV12-3 or TRBV12-4 and TRBJ2-7; 9 nucleotides agree with TRBD2. CDR3 bases: TGTGCCAGCAGTTTAGGCGGGAGGGAGTTCGAGCAGTACTTC. Translating gives CASSLGGREFEQYF.